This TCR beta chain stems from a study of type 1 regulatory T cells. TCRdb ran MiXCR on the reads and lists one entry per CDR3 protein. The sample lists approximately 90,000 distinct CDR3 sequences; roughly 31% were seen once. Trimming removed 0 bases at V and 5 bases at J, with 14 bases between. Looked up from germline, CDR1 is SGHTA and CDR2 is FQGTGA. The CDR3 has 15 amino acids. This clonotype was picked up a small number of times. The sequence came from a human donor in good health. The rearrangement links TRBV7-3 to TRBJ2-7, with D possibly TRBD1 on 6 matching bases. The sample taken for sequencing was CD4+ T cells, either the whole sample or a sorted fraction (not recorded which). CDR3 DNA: TGTGCCAGCAGCTTAACGTCGGTCAGGGGTGACGAGCAGTACTTC. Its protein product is CASSLTSVRGDEQYF.